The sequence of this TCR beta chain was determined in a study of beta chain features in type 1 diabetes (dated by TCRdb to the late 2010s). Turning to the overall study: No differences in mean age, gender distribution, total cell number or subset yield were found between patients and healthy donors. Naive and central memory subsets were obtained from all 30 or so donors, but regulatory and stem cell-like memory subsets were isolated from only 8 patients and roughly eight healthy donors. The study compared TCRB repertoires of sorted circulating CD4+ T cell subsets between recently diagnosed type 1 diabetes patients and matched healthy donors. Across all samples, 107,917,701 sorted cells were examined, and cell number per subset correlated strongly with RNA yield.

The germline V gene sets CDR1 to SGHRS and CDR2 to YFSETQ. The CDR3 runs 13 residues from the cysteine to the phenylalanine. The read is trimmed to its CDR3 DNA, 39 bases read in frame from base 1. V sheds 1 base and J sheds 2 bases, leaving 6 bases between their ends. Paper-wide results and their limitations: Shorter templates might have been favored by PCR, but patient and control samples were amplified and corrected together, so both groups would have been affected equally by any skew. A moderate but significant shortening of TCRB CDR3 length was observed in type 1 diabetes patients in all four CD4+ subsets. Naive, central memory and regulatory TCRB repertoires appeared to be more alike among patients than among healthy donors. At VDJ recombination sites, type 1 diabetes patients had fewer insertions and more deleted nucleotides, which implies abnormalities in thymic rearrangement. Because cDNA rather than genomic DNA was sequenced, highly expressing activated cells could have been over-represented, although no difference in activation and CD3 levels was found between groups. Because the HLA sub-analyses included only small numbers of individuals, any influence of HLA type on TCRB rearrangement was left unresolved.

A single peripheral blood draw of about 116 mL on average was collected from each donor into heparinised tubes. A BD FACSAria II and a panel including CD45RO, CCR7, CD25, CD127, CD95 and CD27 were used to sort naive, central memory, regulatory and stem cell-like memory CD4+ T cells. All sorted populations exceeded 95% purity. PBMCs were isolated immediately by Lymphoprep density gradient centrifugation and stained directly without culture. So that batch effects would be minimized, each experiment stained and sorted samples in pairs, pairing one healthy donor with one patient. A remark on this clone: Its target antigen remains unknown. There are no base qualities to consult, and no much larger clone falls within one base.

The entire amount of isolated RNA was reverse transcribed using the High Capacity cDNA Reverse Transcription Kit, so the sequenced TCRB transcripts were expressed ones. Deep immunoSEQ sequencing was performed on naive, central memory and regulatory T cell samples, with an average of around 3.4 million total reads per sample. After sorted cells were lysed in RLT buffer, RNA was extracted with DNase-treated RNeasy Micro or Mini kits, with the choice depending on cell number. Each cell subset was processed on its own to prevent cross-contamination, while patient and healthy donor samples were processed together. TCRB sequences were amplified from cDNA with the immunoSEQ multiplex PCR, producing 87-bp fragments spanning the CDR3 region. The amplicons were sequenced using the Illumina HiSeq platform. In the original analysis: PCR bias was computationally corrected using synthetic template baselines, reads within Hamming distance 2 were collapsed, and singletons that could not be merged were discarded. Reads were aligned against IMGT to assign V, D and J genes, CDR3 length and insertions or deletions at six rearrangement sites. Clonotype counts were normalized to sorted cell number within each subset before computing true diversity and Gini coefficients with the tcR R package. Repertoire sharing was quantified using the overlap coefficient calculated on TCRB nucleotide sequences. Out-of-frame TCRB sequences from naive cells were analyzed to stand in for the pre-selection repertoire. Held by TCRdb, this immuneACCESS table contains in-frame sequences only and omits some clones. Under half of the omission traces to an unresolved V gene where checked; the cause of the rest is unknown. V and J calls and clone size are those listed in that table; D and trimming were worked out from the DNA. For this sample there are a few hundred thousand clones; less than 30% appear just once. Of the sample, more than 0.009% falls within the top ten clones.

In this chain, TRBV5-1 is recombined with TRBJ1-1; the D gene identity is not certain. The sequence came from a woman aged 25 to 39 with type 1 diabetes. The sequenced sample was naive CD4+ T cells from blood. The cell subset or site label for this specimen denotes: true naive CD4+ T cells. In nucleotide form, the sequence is TGCGCCAGCAGCTTGTTTGGCAACACTGAAGCTTTCTTT. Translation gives CASSLFGNTEAFF.